This TCR beta chain was identified in a study of T cell responses to AZD1222 COVID-19 vaccine. Study-level findings and limits: Donors in the cohort were predominantly white British and more often female, and clonal diversity was possibly underestimated. Variant regions that are unmutated are reportedly the target of nearly half of spike-specific TCRs.

This clone has at least ten counts. Antigen unknown. TCRdb's table, derived via immunoSEQ multiplex PCR, lists solely in-frame clones and lacks some. Of roughly 150,000 clones in the sample, 88% are singletons; the top ten hold about 3%. V was pared by 3 bases and J by 1 base, with 6 bases of the junction left unmatched. The germline gives CDR1 SGDLS, CDR2 YYNGEE. CDR3 length equals 15 residues. The chain joins TRBV9 to TRBJ1-1, with 7 bases that match TRBD1. Sequencing was performed on peripheral blood, taken on day 0 of AZD1222 vaccination. This receptor was identified in an adult in good health. DNA of the CDR3: TGTGCCAGCAGCGACCCCCAGGGGGGGAACACTGAAGCTTTCTTT. It encodes CASSDPQGGNTEAFF.